This entry is about one T cell receptor beta chain. The V gene's germline CDR1 is SGHTA and CDR2 FQGNSA. V lost 5 bases to trimming and J lost 6 bases, with 17 bases between them. The CDR3 totals 14 residues. This sample stems from a study of blood T cell repertoires in COVID-19. Generated by immunoSEQ multiplex PCR, the TCRdb table keeps only in-frame clones and is missing some. This sample has around 330,000 clones, with about 87% found just once. This clonotype originated in a woman aged 30 to 39 with COVID-19, enrolled during active disease. The rearrangement joins TRBV7-2 to TRBJ2-7, with D perhaps TRBD1 (5 bases). The sample comprised peripheral blood. The CDR3 nucleotides read TGTGCCAGCAGCCCCGGACAAAGAAGGTCCGAGCAGTACTTC. Translated, it gives CASSPGQRRSEQYF.